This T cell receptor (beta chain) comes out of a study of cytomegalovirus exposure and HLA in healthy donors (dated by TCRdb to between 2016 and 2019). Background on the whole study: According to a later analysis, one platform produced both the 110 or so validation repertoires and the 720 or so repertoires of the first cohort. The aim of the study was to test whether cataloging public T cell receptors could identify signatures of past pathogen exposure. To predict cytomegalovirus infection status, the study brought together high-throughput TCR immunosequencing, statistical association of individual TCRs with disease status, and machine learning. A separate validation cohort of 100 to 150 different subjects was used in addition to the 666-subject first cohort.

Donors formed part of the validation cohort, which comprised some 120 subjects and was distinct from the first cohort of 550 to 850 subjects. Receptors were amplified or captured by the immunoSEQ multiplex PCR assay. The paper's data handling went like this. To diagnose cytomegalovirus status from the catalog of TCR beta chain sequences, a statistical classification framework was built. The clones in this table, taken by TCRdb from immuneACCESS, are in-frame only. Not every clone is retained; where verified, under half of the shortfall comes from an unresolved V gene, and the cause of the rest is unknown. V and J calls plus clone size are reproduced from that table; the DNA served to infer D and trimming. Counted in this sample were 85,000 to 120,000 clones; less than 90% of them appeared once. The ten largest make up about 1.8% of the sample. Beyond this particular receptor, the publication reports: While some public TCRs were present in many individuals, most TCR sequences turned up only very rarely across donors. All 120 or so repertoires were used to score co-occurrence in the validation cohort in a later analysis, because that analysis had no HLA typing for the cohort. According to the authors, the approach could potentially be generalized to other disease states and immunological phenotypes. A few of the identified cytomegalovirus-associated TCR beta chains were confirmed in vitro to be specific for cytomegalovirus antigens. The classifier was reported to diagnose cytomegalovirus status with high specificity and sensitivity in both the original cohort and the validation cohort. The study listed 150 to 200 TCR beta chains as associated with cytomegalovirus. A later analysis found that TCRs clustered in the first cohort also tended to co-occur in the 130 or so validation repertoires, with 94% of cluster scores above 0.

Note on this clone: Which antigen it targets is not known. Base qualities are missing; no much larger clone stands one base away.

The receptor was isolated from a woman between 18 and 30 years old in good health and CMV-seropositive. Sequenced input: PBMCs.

The CDR3 reads as follows: CASRTGTEGGELFF. The nucleotide sequence reads as follows: TGTGCCAGCAGAACCGGGACAGAAGGCGGGGAGCTGTTTTTT. The rearrangement combines TRBV6-4 with TRBJ2-2; 7 bases in between match TRBD1. V loses 6 bases at its end and J loses 7 bases; junction bases beyond the gene matches: 8. From a lookup of the germline V gene, CDR1 and CDR2 are MRHNA and SNTAGT. Reading from cysteine to phenylalanine, the CDR3 counts 14 amino acids. The kept DNA is CDR3 alone, 42 bases in frame from the first base.